Below, 27 T cell receptor beta chains from the same sample are listed, as sequenced in a study of blood T cells in healthy people across ages. Primers used in a second PCR of about 6 to 11 cycles were a sample-barcoded 5' primer and a J-beta primer mix. TCRdb used MiXCR to reprocess the 5' RACE reads, holding one entry per CDR3 protein. The sample consists of around 990,000 distinct CDR3 sequences, around 25% of them appearing once. These records were also assigned to another study, of T cells of mothers and their children.

Input material: blood. These receptors originate from a girl aged 2 to 9 in good health.

J is TRBJ2-4 and V is TRBV19; D might be TRBD1 (5 bases). Looked up from germline, CDR1 is LNHDA and CDR2 is SQIVND (reference sequence). The CDR3 runs 13 residues. The V end lost 8 bases, the J end lost 9 bases, and 17 bases lay between the germline ends. The CDR3 region is CASGTQRGGIQYF. The DNA of the CDR3 is TGTGCCAGTGGTACCCAAAGGGGCGGCATTCAGTACTTC. Drawing the rest from reference TRBV19 and TRBJ2-4, the complete variable domain is DGGITQSPKYLFRKEGQNVTLSCEQNLNHDAMYWYRQDPGQGLRLIYYSQIVNDFQKGDIAEGYSVSREKKESFPLTVTSAQKNPTAFYLCASGTQRGGIQYFGAGTRLSVL.

About this clonotype: The germline gene is not matched at one end of the junction; a read error may be the cause. This chain links TRBV6-6 with TRBJ1-1, with TRBD1 as a possible D gene (6 bases). This CDR3 region has 15 residues. Germline V CDR1 and CDR2: MNHNY, SVGAGI (reference sequence). CDR3 nucleotide sequence: TGTGCCAGCATCCAGGGGCAGCCGGGTCGCACTGAAGCCTTCTTT. Amino acids: CASIQGQPGRTEAFF.

The chain uses TRBV4-1 and TRBJ2-1; perhaps TRBD1 as D (5 bases). The end of the DNA aligns better with TRBJ2-7, so the J call may be wrong. The CDR3 is 16 residues long. Germline V gene data show CDR1 as MGHRA and CDR2 as YSYEKL. The CDR3 loop is CASSQTQGPGSYEQYF. The CDR3, as DNA: TGCGCCAGCAGCCAGACCCAGGGTCCCGGCTCCTACGAGCAGTACTTC.

V usage is TRBV12-5 and J usage is TRBJ2-3, with no clear D. The germline CDR1 and CDR2 sequences are LGHNT and FRNRAP. Trimming left V 0 bases short and J 4 bases short, with 20 bases between. This CDR3 region has 18 residues. The CDR3 sequence is CASGLVRPFVVLADTQYF. Written as DNA, the CDR3 is TGTGCTAGTGGTTTGGTACGTCCGTTCGTTGTGTTAGCAGATACGCAGTATTTT.

This sequence joins TRBV20-1 and TRBJ2-3; tentative D call: TRBD2 (6 bases). CDR1 is DFQATT, CDR2 SNEGSKA, per germline (reference sequence). Trimming took 3 bases from V and 8 from J, leaving 12 bases between them. CDR3 size: 12 residues. The DNA for the CDR3 is TGCAGTGCTAGCGGGATGGGGGGTACGCAGTATTTT. Amino acids: CSASGMGGTQYF.

The chain has TRBV7-2 and TRBJ2-7; the D is unclear. The CDR3 has 13 residues. Germline values: CDR1 SGHTA, CDR2 FQGNSA. Trimming removed 5 bases from V and 5 bases from J, with 13 bases in between. The DNA for the CDR3 is TGTGCCAGCAGCCCCCCAGCTACCCACGAGCAGTACTTC. Protein sequence: CASSPPATHEQYF.

The chain combines TRBV10-3 with TRBJ2-3; 7 positions match TRBD2. The CDR3 length is 14 residues. Trimming at V came to 3 bases and at J to 2 bases, leaving 2 bases not matched to a gene. Germline CDR1 reads ENHRY; CDR2 reads SYGVKD. CDR3 bases: TGTGCCATCAGTGACGGGGGGAACACAGATACGCAGTATTTT. Translating it yields CAISDGGNTDTQYF.

The genes are TRBV7-3 and TRBJ2-7; tentatively, D is TRBD2 (7 bases). The CDR3 sequence is 16 residues long. The V gene's germline CDR1 is SGHTA and CDR2 FQGTGA. Deletions cut 3 bases from V and 0 bases from J, with 15 bases between. Here the CDR3 DNA reads TGTGCCAGCAGCTTTCCCTCGGGGGGCGCCTCCTACGAGCAGTACTTC. Its translation: CASSFPSGGASYEQYF. Combining the CDR3 with reference TRBV7-3 and TRBJ2-7 gives the whole variable domain GAGVSQTPSNKVTEKGKYVELRCDPISGHTALYWYRQSLGQGPEFLIYFQGTGAADDSGLPNDRFFAVRPEGSVSTLKIQRTERGDSAVYLCASSFPSGGASYEQYFGPGTRLTVT.

The chain recombines TRBV9 with TRBJ1-2; the match to TRBD1 covers 8 bases. Germline loops: CDR1 SGDLS, CDR2 YYNGEE. This CDR3 has 15 residues. V trimming: 7 bases; J trimming: 1 base; junction bases outside the gene matches: 9. The CDR3 DNA reads as TGTGCCAGCGCCCACGGACAGGGACATAACTATGGCTACACCTTC. Its translation is CASAHGQGHNYGYTF.

This clonotype has more than one count but fewer than ten. V usage is TRBV10-3 and J usage is TRBJ2-3; D remains ambiguous. V was clipped by 0 bases and J by 4 bases, with 5 bases between them. CDR3 length equals 13 residues. Germline CDR1 reads ENHRY; CDR2 reads SYGVKD. The chain's CDR3 is CAISESIADTQYF. The CDR3 DNA sequence: TGTGCCATCAGTGAGTCGATAGCAGATACGCAGTATTTT.

The rearrangement joins TRBV29-1 to TRBJ1-3; D not certain. This CDR3 spans 14 amino acids. Germline CDR1 and CDR2: SQVTM and ANQGSEA. V shed 0 bases and J shed 3 bases, with 9 bases lying between them. In nucleotides, the CDR3 is TGCAGCGTTGAAGATCAGCTACATGGAAACACCATATATTTT. Translation gives CSVEDQLHGNTIYF.

This sequence joins TRBV29-1 and TRBJ1-3, with a tentative D call TRBD1 (5 bases). The V end lost 4 bases, the J end lost 8 bases, and 9 bases lay between the germline ends. CDR1 is SQVTM, CDR2 ANQGSEA, per germline. This CDR3 is built from 11 residues. The CDR3 here is CSVVAGDTIYF. Here the CDR3 DNA reads TGCAGCGTTGTAGCGGGGGACACCATATATTTT.

This clonotype appeared a single time. V gene TRBV12-3 or TRBV12-4 combines with J gene TRBJ1-2; D ambiguous. The CDR3 loop spans 14 amino acids. The V end lost 3 bases, the J end lost 6 bases, and 14 bases lay between the germline ends. The CDR3 coding sequence is TGTGCCAGCAGTTTGGGCGTATTTTCGCATGGCTACACCTTC. Its protein is CASSLGVFSHGYTF.

The chain combines TRBV2 with TRBJ2-1; 7 nucleotides line up with TRBD1. CDR1 is SNHLY, CDR2 FYNNEI, per germline. The CDR3 is 17 residues long. The V gene end was trimmed by 6 bases and the J gene end by 0 bases; junction bases not matched to a gene: 11. The CDR3 sequence: CASSQRRQGSSYNEQFF. The CDR3 nucleotides are TGTGCCAGCAGCCAGAGACGACAGGGTAGCTCCTACAATGAGCAGTTCTTC. Full variable domain (rest looked up from reference TRBV2 and TRBJ2-1): EPEVTQTPSHQVTQMGQEVILRCVPISNHLYFYWYRQILGQKVEFLVSFYNNEISEKSEIFDDQFSVERPDGSNFTLKIRSTKLEDSAMYFCASSQRRQGSSYNEQFFGPGTRLTVL.

In this sample, this clonotype turned up once. The J gene is TRBJ2-1, the V gene TRBV18; D remains unclear. Between the trimmed V and J ends, which lost 3 bases and 8 bases, there was a span of 8 bases. CDR3 length: 12 residues. Germline-derived CDR1 and CDR2 are KGHSH and LQKENI. The CDR3 coding sequence is TGTGCCAGCTCACCCCCCATGGATGAGCAGTTCTTC. Amino acid sequence: CASSPPMDEQFF.

This chain joins TRBV4-1 and TRBJ2-1, with no clear D. The tail of the sequence fits TRBJ2-5 better, so the J call may be wrong. The germline V gene encodes CDR1 MGHRA and CDR2 YSYEKL. There are 13 residues in the CDR3. The CDR3 nucleotides read TGCGCCAGCAGCCCCTATACTAAAGAGACCCAGTACTTC. Translating it yields CASSPYTKETQYF.

The chain couples TRBV24-1 to TRBJ1-5; the D is unclear. This CDR3 contains 12 residues. Germline-derived CDR1 and CDR2 are KGHDR and SFDVKD. Deletions cut 2 bases from V and 8 bases from J, with 6 bases between. Here the CDR3 reads CATSDSLEPQHF. Here the CDR3 DNA reads TGTGCCACCAGTGATTCCCTCGAGCCCCAGCATTTT.

The V call is TRBV5-1, the J call TRBJ1-2; the match to TRBD1 covers 7 bases. The CDR3 has 13 amino acids. Per germline, CDR1 SGHRS and CDR2 YFSETQ. V dropped 9 bases and J dropped 5; count of bases not matched to a gene: 10. CDR3 nucleotides: TGCGCCACCGGGACAGATGATTATTATGGCTACACCTTC. It translates to CATGTDDYYGYTF. Full variable domain (outside the CDR3, taken from reference TRBV5-1 and TRBJ1-2): KAGVTQTPRYLIKTRGQQVTLSCSPISGHRSVSWYQQTPGQGLQFLFEYFSETQRNKGNFPGRFSGRQFSNSRSEMNVSTLELGDSALYLCATGTDDYYGYTFGSGTRLTVV.

The V gene is TRBV29-1, the J gene TRBJ2-1; no firm D call. The CDR3 has 14 residues. Germline CDR1 and CDR2: SQVTM and ANQGSEA. The CDR3 DNA reads TGCGGAGCCGCGGCGGTATTGACGCAGGATGAGCAGTTCTTC. It yields the protein CGAAAVLTQDEQFF.

This clonotype was seen a few times. The chain uses TRBV7-9 and TRBJ1-4; TRBD1 might be the D (6 bases). CDR3 length: 14 amino acids. V shed 4 bases and J shed 7 bases, with 13 bases lying between them. Germline V gene sequence: CDR1 SEHNR, CDR2 FQNEAQ (reference sequence). The DNA for the CDR3 is TGTGCCAGCAGCTACCGACAGGATAGTGAAAAACTGTTTTTT. It specifies CASSYRQDSEKLFF.

This clonotype was observed a few times. The chain carries TRBV7-3 and TRBJ2-1, with 7 bases lining up with TRBD2. This CDR3 has 16 residues. The V gene end was trimmed by 0 bases and the J gene end by 4 bases; junction bases not matched to a gene: 6. The V gene's germline CDR1 is SGHTA and CDR2 FQGTGA. The CDR3 DNA follows: TGTGCCAGCAGCTTAACGGGTAGCGGGCCGTACAATGAGCAGTTCTTC. Translation gives CASSLTGSGPYNEQFF.

The rearrangement links TRBV6-6 to TRBJ1-3, with D possibly TRBD1 on 6 matching bases. The V end was cut by 5 bases, the J end by 3 bases, with 14 bases between. This CDR3 contains 15 residues. In germline, CDR1 is MNHNY, CDR2 SVGAGI (reference sequence). CDR3 in amino acids: CASSNRGRDGNTIYF. The CDR3 DNA follows: TGTGCCAGCAGTAACCGGGGGCGCGATGGAAACACCATATATTTT.

The J gene is TRBJ1-2, the V gene TRBV6-5; unclear D gene. The V end lost 0 bases, the J end lost 4 bases, and 12 bases lay between the germline ends. CDR3 length: 15 residues. Per germline, CDR1 MNHEY and CDR2 SVGAGI. CDR3 nucleotide sequence: TGTGCCAGCAGTTACTCGGGCAGCTCTTCCTATGGCTACACCTTC. Translation: CASSYSGSSSYGYTF.

This clonotype turned up a few times. The rearrangement links TRBV5-6 to TRBJ2-4; no reliable D call. Germline-derived CDR1 and CDR2 are SGHDT and YYEEEE. V was pared by 2 bases and J by 8 bases, with 11 bases between. This CDR3 is 13 amino acids long. CDR3 coding DNA: TGTGCCAGCAGCTTCATAGTTAGGGACATTCAGTACTTC. Its protein is CASSFIVRDIQYF.

This clonotype was detected ten times or more. A junction boundary mismatches the germline segment, possibly from a read error. This rearrangement joins TRBV5-1 to TRBJ2-4; no clear D. CDR3 length: 15 amino acids. The germline gives CDR1 SGHRS, CDR2 YFSETQ. The CDR3 DNA is TGTGCCAGCAGCTTAGAAGGCTTAGCCAAAAACATTCAGTACTTC. Protein: CASSLEGLAKNIQYF.

The V call is TRBV20-1, the J call TRBJ1-5, with D uncertain. The germline CDR1 and CDR2 sequences are DFQATT and SNEGSKA (reference sequence). The CDR3 has 12 amino acids. The germline V and J ends were trimmed by 3 bases and 6 bases, with 9 bases remaining between them. As DNA, the CDR3 is TGCAGTGCTAGGGCTCAAAGTCAGCCCCAGCATTTT. This sequence encodes CSARAQSQPQHF.

This clonotype was detected a few times. This rearrangement joins TRBV11-1 to TRBJ2-1, with 9 bases identical to TRBD2. The DNA end favors TRBJ2-7, so the J call may be wrong. This CDR3 has 14 residues. Germline CDR1 SGHAT, CDR2 FQDESV (reference sequence). The CDR3 protein is CASSSSGNYYEQYF. CDR3 bases: TGTGCCAGCAGCTCTAGCGGGAACTACTACGAGCAGTACTTC.